This T cell receptor (beta chain) emerged from a study of OX40 agonist ivuxolimab in advanced cancers. Across the study: Mean age approximately 59 years, range roughly 23 to 79; just over 80% male. Eligibility rules accepted prior anti-PD-1, anti-PD-L1 or anti-CTLA-4 therapy, and under 45% had some.

The cohort excluded patients with autoimmune disease history or systemic immunosuppression. The V gene end was trimmed by 2 bases and the J gene end by 8 bases; junction bases not matched to a gene: 4. This CDR3 comprises 15 residues. From germline, CDR1 is SEHNR and CDR2 FQNEAQ (reference sequence). Libraries were prepared by immunoSEQ multiplex PCR; TCRdb keeps only in-frame clonotypes and omits some of them. The top ten clones hold under 0.9% of a sample with approximately 110,000 clones, just under 95% of them seen once. V is TRBV7-9 and J is TRBJ1-6, with 9 positions matching TRBD1. Sequenced material: CD4+ or CD8+ T cells sorted from blood, taken in a trial of the OX40 agonist ivuxolimab. The receptor was derived from an adult with an advanced solid tumor such as melanoma, head and neck, liver or kidney cancer. The CDR3 sequence is CASSLQQGAHSPLHF. The CDR3 DNA follows: TGTGCCAGCAGCTTACAACAGGGGGCCCATTCACCCCTCCACTTT. The full variable domain, in which reference TRBV7-9 and TRBJ1-6 provide the parts outside the CDR3, is DTGVSQNPRHKITKRGQNVTFRCDPISEHNRLYWYRQTLGQGPEFLTYFQNEAQLEKSRLLSDRFSAERPKGSFSTLEIQRTEQGDSAMYLCASSLQQGAHSPLHFGNGTRLTVT.